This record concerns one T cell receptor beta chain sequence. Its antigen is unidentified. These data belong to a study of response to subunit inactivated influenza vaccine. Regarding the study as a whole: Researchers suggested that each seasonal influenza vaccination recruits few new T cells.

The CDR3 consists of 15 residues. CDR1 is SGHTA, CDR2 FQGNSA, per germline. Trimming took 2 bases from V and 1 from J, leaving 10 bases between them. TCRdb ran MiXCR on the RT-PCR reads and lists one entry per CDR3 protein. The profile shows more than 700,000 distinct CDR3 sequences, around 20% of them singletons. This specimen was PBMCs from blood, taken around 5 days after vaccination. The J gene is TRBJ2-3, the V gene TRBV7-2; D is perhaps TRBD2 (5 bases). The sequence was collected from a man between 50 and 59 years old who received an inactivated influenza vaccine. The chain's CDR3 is CASSLNTGGTDTQYF. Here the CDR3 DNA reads TGTGCCAGCAGCTTAAACACCGGGGGCACAGATACGCAGTATTTT.